The present entry profiles one T cell receptor beta chain with its context. What it binds is not known. The data are from a study of cytomegalovirus exposure and HLA in healthy donors. Findings of the study overall: Roughly uniform depth of sequencing across donors was assumed in presence/absence analyses.

13 Jbeta primers and 60 Vbeta primers were used for the PCR. The data were produced by immunoSEQ multiplex PCR, yet TCRdb's version contains in-frame clones alone and is incomplete. The sample holds over 150,000 clones; more than 75% are singletons and the top ten take over 6%. The CDR3 sequence is 13 residues long. Germline loops: CDR1 SQVTM, CDR2 ANQGSEA. The V gene end was trimmed by 3 bases and the J gene end by 6 bases; junction bases not matched to a gene: 6. The sequence derives from a man aged 30 to 39 in good health and CMV-seropositive. V and J are TRBV29-1 and TRBJ2-7; 9 nucleotides agree with TRBD1. The specimen sequenced was PBMCs. CDR3 DNA: TGCAGCGTTGACGGACAGGGGCTATTCGAGCAGTACTTC. This translates into CSVDGQGLFEQYF.